This TCR beta chain came from a study of a mutant IDH1 vaccine in newly diagnosed glioma. Generated by immunoSEQ multiplex PCR, the TCRdb table keeps only in-frame clones and is missing some. The profile shows around 50,000 clones, roughly 90% of them singletons. The sample's time point: baseline, week 1 (first vaccination visit). Treatment reported: pre-vaccination baseline after standard-of-care therapy. The trim removed 4 bases at V and 5 bases at J, leaving 21 bases unmatched. This CDR3 comprises 20 residues. Germline V CDR1 and CDR2: SGHRS, YFSETQ. The sequences come from PBMCs, collected from a glioma patient treated with radiotherapy, temozolomide or both. This sequence originates from a man aged 35 to 55 with glioma. V gene TRBV5-1 combines with J gene TRBJ2-7; 13 bases are a match to TRBD2. CDR3 sequence reads: CASSVDRAGTSGTAGNEQYF. DNA of the CDR3: TGCGCCAGCAGCGTGGACAGGGCCGGGACTAGCGGGACCGCGGGCAACGAGCAGTACTTC.